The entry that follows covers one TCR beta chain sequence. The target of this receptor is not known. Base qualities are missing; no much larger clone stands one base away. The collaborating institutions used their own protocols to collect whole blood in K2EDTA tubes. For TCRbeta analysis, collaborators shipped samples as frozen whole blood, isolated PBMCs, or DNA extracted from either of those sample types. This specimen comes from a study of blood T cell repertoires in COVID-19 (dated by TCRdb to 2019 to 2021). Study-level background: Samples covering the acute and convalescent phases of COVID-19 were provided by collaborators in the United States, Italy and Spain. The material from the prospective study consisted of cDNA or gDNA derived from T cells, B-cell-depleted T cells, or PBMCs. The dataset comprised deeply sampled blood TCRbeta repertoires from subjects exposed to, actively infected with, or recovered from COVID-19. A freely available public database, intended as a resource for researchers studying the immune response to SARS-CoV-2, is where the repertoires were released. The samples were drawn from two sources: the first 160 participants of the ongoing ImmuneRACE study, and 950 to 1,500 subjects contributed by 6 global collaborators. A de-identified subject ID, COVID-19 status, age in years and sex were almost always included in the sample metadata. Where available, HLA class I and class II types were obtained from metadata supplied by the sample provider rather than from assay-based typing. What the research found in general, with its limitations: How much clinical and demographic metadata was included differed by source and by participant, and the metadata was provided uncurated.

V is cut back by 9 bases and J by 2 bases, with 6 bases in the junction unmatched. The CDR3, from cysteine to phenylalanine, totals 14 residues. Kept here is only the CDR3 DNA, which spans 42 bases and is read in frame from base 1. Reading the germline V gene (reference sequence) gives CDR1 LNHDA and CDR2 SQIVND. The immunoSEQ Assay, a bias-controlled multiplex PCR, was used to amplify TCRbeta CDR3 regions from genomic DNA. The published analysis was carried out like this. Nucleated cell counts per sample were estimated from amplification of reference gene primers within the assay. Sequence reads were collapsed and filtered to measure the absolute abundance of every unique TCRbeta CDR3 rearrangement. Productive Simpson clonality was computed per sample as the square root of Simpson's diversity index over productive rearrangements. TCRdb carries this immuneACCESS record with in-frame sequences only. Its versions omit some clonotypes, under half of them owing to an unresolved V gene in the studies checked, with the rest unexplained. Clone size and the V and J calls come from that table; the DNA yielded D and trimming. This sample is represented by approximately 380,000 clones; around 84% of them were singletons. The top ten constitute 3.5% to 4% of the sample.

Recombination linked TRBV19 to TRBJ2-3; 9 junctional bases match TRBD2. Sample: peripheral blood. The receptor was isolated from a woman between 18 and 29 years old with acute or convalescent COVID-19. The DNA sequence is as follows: TGTGCCAGCAGCGGGGGGATCACCACAGATACGCAGTATTTT. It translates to CASSGGITTDTQYF.